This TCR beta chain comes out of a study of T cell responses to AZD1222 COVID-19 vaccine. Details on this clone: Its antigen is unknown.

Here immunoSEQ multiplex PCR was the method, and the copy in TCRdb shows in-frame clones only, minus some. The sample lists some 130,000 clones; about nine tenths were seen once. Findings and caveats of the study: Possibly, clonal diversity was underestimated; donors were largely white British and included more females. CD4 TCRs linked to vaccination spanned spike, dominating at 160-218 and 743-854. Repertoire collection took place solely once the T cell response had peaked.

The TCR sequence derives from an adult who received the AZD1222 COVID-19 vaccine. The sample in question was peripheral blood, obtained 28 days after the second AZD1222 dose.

CDR3 protein: CASSPDRVGSYNSPLHF. DNA of the CDR3: TGTGCCAGCTCACCAGACAGGGTGGGCTCCTATAATTCACCCCTCCACTTT. The chain links TRBV18 to TRBJ1-6; 7 bases match TRBD1. From germline, CDR1 is KGHSH and CDR2 LQKENI. The CDR3 runs 17 residues. V shed 2 bases and J 0 bases; nucleotides not matched to a gene: 4.